Below, 18 T cell receptor beta chains from the same sample are listed, as sequenced in a study of blood T cell repertoires in COVID-19. Data came from immunoSEQ multiplex PCR; TCRdb stores just in-frame clones and leaves some out. The sample consists of roughly 280,000 clones, less than 90% of them appearing once. Sequenced input: PBMCs or T cells enriched from blood (not recorded which). These receptors all stem from a woman aged 50 to 60 who had recovered from COVID-19.

The gene calls are TRBV28 and TRBJ2-2; D may be TRBD1 (5 bases). This CDR3 spans 13 amino acids. V lost 5 bases and J lost 6, with 10 bases in between. Germline assignment: CDR1 MDHEN and CDR2 SYDVKM. DNA for the CDR3: TGTGCCAGCAGTATACAGGTCCCCGGGGAGCTGTTTTTT. Its protein product is CASSIQVPGELFF.

V is TRBV11-3 and J is TRBJ2-7; unclear D gene. Germline loops: CDR1 SGHNT, CDR2 YENEEA. The CDR3 extends over 8 amino acids. Trimming took off 6 bases at V and 10 bases at J, with 4 bases between the two ends. The CDR3 DNA reads TGTGCCAGCAGTCTCCAGTACTTC. Translated, it gives CASSLQYF.

This rearrangement joins TRBV7-2 to TRBJ2-6; TRBD1 might be the D (6 bases). This CDR3 is 18 amino acids long. In germline, CDR1 is SGHTA, CDR2 FQGNSA. The V end was cut by 2 bases, the J end by 3 bases, with 17 bases between. This CDR3 reads CASSLLNRQVVGANVLTF. The CDR3 DNA is TGTGCCAGCAGCTTACTAAATCGACAGGTTGTTGGGGCCAACGTCCTGACTTTC. Variable domain in full (rest from reference TRBV7-2 and TRBJ2-6): GAGVSQSPSNKVTEKGKDVELRCDPISGHTALYWYRQSLGQGLEFLIYFQGNSAPDKSGLPSDRFSAERTGGSVSTLTIQRTQQEDSAVYLCASSLLNRQVVGANVLTFGAGSRLTVL.

The chain has TRBV12-3 or TRBV12-4 and TRBJ1-2; weak D call: TRBD1 (5 bases). The CDR3 has 13 amino acids. V lost 1 base to trimming and J lost 5 bases, with 8 bases between them. CDR3 nucleotide sequence: TGTGCCAGCAGTTTAGTCGGGGGGTATGGCTACACCTTC. Protein product: CASSLVGGYGYTF.

This clone was detected only once. This chain uses TRBV6-5 with TRBJ1-6; no clear D gene. CDR3 size: 16 residues. The germline gives CDR1 MNHEY, CDR2 SVGAGI. The V end was cut by 0 bases, the J end by 0 bases, with 6 bases between. This chain's CDR3 is CASSYSLVSYNSPLHF. Here the CDR3 DNA reads TGTGCCAGCAGTTACTCTCTAGTCTCCTATAATTCACCCCTCCACTTT.

A few counts support this clone. CDR3 region: CASSLWDRGPGNTIYF. In DNA, the CDR3 is TGTGCCAGCAGTTTATGGGACAGGGGGCCTGGAAACACCATATATTTT. The genes are TRBV28 and TRBJ1-3; 11 bases match TRBD1. Germline lookup yields CDR1 MDHEN and CDR2 SYDVKM. This CDR3 has 16 amino acids. The V and J ends lost 0 bases and 2 bases, in that order; junction bases with no gene match: 0.

The chain employs TRBV9 and TRBJ2-1; D not certain. Trimming cost V 1 base and J 4 bases, with 12 bases left between them. The CDR3 loop spans 15 amino acids. Germline assignment: CDR1 SGDLS and CDR2 YYNGEE. The CDR3 DNA sequence: TGTGCCAGCAGCGTATTAGCAGAACCGTACAATGAGCAGTTCTTC. Translated: CASSVLAEPYNEQFF.

V is TRBV11-1 and J is TRBJ2-5; maybe TRBD2 (6 bases). The CDR3 consists of 13 residues. Germline lookup yields CDR1 SGHAT and CDR2 FQDESV (reference sequence). V lost 1 base and J 5 bases, leaving 8 bases between the germline ends. The DNA for the CDR3 is TGTGCCAGCAGCTTAGGAGGAGGGGAGACCCAGTACTTC. Protein sequence: CASSLGGGETQYF.

The rearrangement links TRBV9 to TRBJ1-4; D gene unclear. The CDR3 is 16 amino acids. Germline assignment: CDR1 SGDLS and CDR2 YYNGEE. The ends were cut back, 1 base at V and 5 bases at J, with 15 bases in the middle. The CDR3 loop reads CASSVSSLGQNEKLFF. In nucleotides, the CDR3 is TGTGCCAGCAGCGTAAGCTCGCTTGGTCAAAATGAAAAACTGTTTTTT. Complete variable domain (other parts from reference TRBV9 and TRBJ1-4): DSGVTQTPKHLITATGQRVTLRCSPRSGDLSVYWYQQSLDQGLQFLIQYYNGEERAKGNILERFSAQQFPDLHSELNLSSLELGDSALYFCASSVSSLGQNEKLFFGSGTQLSVL.

The chain recombines TRBV19 with TRBJ1-1; tentatively, D is TRBD1 (5 bases). V gave up 6 bases and J gave up 0 bases, with 23 bases separating them. The CDR3 runs 18 residues. CDR1 is LNHDA, CDR2 SQIVND, per germline (reference sequence). Here the CDR3 reads CASSTTGQGTSLNTEAFF. CDR3 nucleotide sequence: TGTGCCAGTAGCACAACCGGGCAGGGAACTTCTTTGAACACTGAAGCTTTCTTT.

The V gene is TRBV30, the J gene TRBJ2-2, with D possibly being TRBD1 (6 bases). The CDR3 length is 17 residues. V dropped 4 bases and J dropped 1 base, with 19 bases sitting between them. In germline, CDR1 is GTSNPN, CDR2 SVGIG (reference sequence). The CDR3, as DNA: TGTGCCTGGATCCGGGACATAGGCATGGGGAACACCGGGGAGCTGTTTTTT. Translated, it gives CAWIRDIGMGNTGELFF.

This chain links TRBV27 with TRBJ2-5; D possibly corresponds to TRBD2 (6 bases). Germline assignment: CDR1 MNHEY and CDR2 SMNVEV (reference sequence). The V end was cut by 3 bases, the J end by 4 bases, with 9 bases between. The CDR3 spans 13 residues. The CDR3 DNA sequence: TGTGCCAGCAGTTTCGGGGGAGGAGAGACCCAGTACTTC. Its protein product is CASSFGGGETQYF.

V is TRBV28 and J is TRBJ2-2; 9 nucleotides line up with TRBD1. V was pared by 2 bases and J by 8 bases, with 3 bases of the junction left unmatched. Germline V gives CDR1 MDHEN, CDR2 SYDVKM. The CDR3 has 14 residues. The CDR3 sequence: CASSLQQGAGELFF. The CDR3 region has the DNA TGTGCCAGCAGTTTACAACAGGGGGCTGGGGAGCTGTTTTTT.

This chain joins TRBV11-2 and TRBJ2-7; 10 bases are shared with TRBD2. Losses at the gene ends were 7 bases for V and 2 bases for J; bases not matched to a gene: 8. This CDR3 region has 15 residues. The V gene's germline CDR1 is SGHAT and CDR2 FQNNGV. CDR3 sequence reads: CASTRGLAATYEQYF. CDR3 nucleotides: TGTGCCAGCACCAGAGGACTAGCGGCGACCTACGAGCAGTACTTC.

This chain joins TRBV6-5 and TRBJ2-1; maybe TRBD2 (5 bases). The length of the CDR3 is 13 residues. V was cut by 7 bases and J by 1 base, with 8 bases left in between. Germline assignment: CDR1 MNHEY and CDR2 SVGAGI. The CDR3 DNA follows: TGTGCCAGCACGGGAAGATCCTACAATGAGCAGTTCTTC. The encoded protein is CASTGRSYNEQFF.

The chain links TRBV28 to TRBJ1-5; 8 positions agree with TRBD1. From germline, CDR1 is MDHEN and CDR2 SYDVKM. J gave up 1 base and V 6 bases, and 17 bases lay outside the gene matches. The CDR3 length is 19 residues. CDR3 nucleotides: TGTGCCAGCAGCCCAAGACAGGGGAATTTTAGGTTCAGCAATCAGCCCCAGCATTTT. Translating it yields CASSPRQGNFRFSNQPQHF.

Here the CDR3 reads CASSGTGQGDTEAFF. DNA of the CDR3: TGTGCCAGCAGCGGAACTGGACAGGGGGACACTGAAGCTTTCTTT. The chain recombines TRBV9 with TRBJ1-1; 10 positions agree with TRBD1. CDR3 length equals 15 residues. V lost 3 bases, J lost 3 bases, and 5 bases stayed unmatched. Germline V gene data show CDR1 as SGDLS and CDR2 as YYNGEE.

The chain links TRBV28 to TRBJ1-1; the match to TRBD1 covers 10 bases. Germline V gene data show CDR1 as MDHEN and CDR2 as SYDVKM. V dropped 5 bases and J dropped 4; count of bases not matched to a gene: 4. The CDR3 contains 14 residues. The CDR3 is CASSPRTGGTEAFF. DNA for the CDR3: TGTGCCAGCAGTCCCCGGACAGGGGGCACTGAAGCTTTCTTT.